This T cell receptor beta chain was retrieved from a study of blood T cell repertoires in COVID-19. Study-level information: Both acute and convalescent COVID-19 samples were obtained from the United States, Italy and Spain. Sample material is recorded as cDNA or gDNA derived from T cells, B-cell-depleted T cells, or PBMCs.

Only in-frame clones appear in the TCRdb table, and some are missing; sequencing was by immunoSEQ multiplex PCR. The sample contains tens of thousands of clones, more than 80% of which appear only once. Germline loops: CDR1 SGHAT, CDR2 FQNNGV. This CDR3 is 17 amino acids long. With 0 bases removed from V and 5 bases from J, the gap between germline ends came to 19 bases. V usage is TRBV11-2 and J usage is TRBJ2-5; D not certain. The origin of this receptor is a human donor in a cohort sampled during active COVID-19. The sequencing sample was made of peripheral blood. CDR3 loop: CASSLDPPGSSRETQYF. CDR3 nucleotides: TGTGCCAGCAGCTTAGATCCCCCCGGCTCTAGTCGGGAGACCCAGTACTTC. Full variable domain (outside the CDR3, taken from reference TRBV11-2 and TRBJ2-5): EAGVAQSPRYKIIEKRQSVAFWCNPISGHATLYWYQQILGQGPKLLIQFQNNGVVDDSQLPKDRFSAERLKGVDSTLKIQPAKLEDSAVYLCASSLDPPGSSRETQYFGPGTRLLVL.